Following are 27 T cell receptor beta chains from one sample sequenced in a study of T cell responses to AZD1222 COVID-19 vaccine. The protocol was immunoSEQ multiplex PCR, while the TCRdb copy is restricted to in-frame clones and leaves out a portion. The table includes roughly 69,000 clones, 80% detected once. The source material was peripheral blood, sampled 28 days after the second AZD1222 dose. Receptor source: an adult who received the AZD1222 COVID-19 vaccine.

The chain links TRBV25-1 to TRBJ1-2; D gene unclear. V shed 8 bases and J shed 7 bases, with 14 bases lying between them. Germline-derived CDR1 and CDR2 are MGHDK and SYGVNS. The CDR3 is 12 residues long. The CDR3 bases are TGTGCCAGCTTACACGGGAGCGGTGGCTACACCTTC. Its translation is CASLHGSGGYTF.

The chain employs TRBV30 and TRBJ1-5; no definite D call. The V gene's germline CDR1 is GTSNPN and CDR2 SVGIG (reference sequence). Trimming left V 3 bases short and J 5 bases short, with 8 bases between. The CDR3 loop spans 12 amino acids. CDR3 amino acids: CAWSLEDQPQHF. In DNA form, the CDR3 reads TGTGCCTGGAGCCTGGAGGATCAGCCCCAGCATTTT.

Remarks on this clone: One end of the junction does not line up with germline, which may come from a read error. The rearrangement links TRBV28 to TRBJ2-7; D may be TRBD1 (6 bases). The CDR3 extends over 14 amino acids. The germline gives CDR1 MDHEN, CDR2 SYDVKM. The CDR3 sequence is CASSVTGFSHEQYF. The CDR3, as DNA: TGTGCCAGCAGCGTTACAGGGTTCTCCCACGAGCAGTACTTC.

The rearrangement uses TRBV19 and TRBJ1-1; D not resolved. V was pared by 3 bases and J by 0 bases, with 8 bases between. This CDR3 region has 14 residues. Per germline, CDR1 LNHDA and CDR2 SQIVND (reference sequence). CDR3 DNA: TGTGCCAGTAGTATCGGAGGAATGAACACTGAAGCTTTCTTT. Its translation is CASSIGGMNTEAFF.

The chain employs TRBV6-5 and TRBJ1-6; D perhaps matches TRBD1 (5 bases). Germline loops: CDR1 MNHEY, CDR2 SVGAGI. CDR3 size: 15 residues. Trimming shortened V by 5 bases and J by 10 bases, and 18 bases separated the two germline ends. The CDR3 sequence is CASSTPGGLGSPLHF. As DNA, the CDR3 is TGTGCCAGCAGTACCCCGGGGGGTCTAGGATCACCCCTCCACTTT.

The chain uses TRBV4-2 and TRBJ2-1; D unclear. Trimming stripped 1 base from V and 0 bases from J, with 7 bases between. This CDR3 has 15 amino acids. Germline V gene data show CDR1 as LGHNA and CDR2 as YNFKEQ. CDR3: CASSQGRISYNEQFF. The CDR3 coding sequence is TGTGCCAGCAGCCAAGGGAGAATCTCCTACAATGAGCAGTTCTTC.

The rearrangement links TRBV30 to TRBJ2-3; D unclear. The CDR3 has 14 residues. Per germline, CDR1 GTSNPN and CDR2 SVGIG (reference sequence). V lost 2 bases, J lost 1 base, and 10 bases lay in between. CDR3 sequence reads: CAWSPLGGTDTQYF. The CDR3 DNA follows: TGTGCCTGGAGTCCACTTGGTGGCACAGATACGCAGTATTTT.

The gene calls are TRBV24-1 and TRBJ1-5; no clear D. Deletions cut 6 bases from V and 2 bases from J, with 7 bases between. The CDR3 is made up of 13 amino acids. In germline, CDR1 is KGHDR, CDR2 SFDVKD. CDR3 residues: CATSPDGNQPQHF. CDR3 coding DNA: TGTGCCACCAGTCCGGACGGCAATCAGCCCCAGCATTTT.

The chain employs TRBV2 and TRBJ1-3, with a possible D match to TRBD1 (5 bases). The CDR3 sequence is 15 residues long. Germline-derived CDR1 and CDR2 are SNHLY and FYNNEI. V shed 4 bases and J shed 0 bases, with 10 bases lying between them. This CDR3 is CASSVDRGSGNTIYF. The CDR3 DNA reads as TGTGCCAGCAGTGTAGACAGAGGCTCTGGAAACACCATATATTTT.

The sample holds a few counts of this clone. The chain combines TRBV19 with TRBJ1-5; 9 bases line up with TRBD1. V shed 7 bases, J shed 7 bases, and the junction held 8 bases outside the gene matches. The CDR3 is 14 amino acids. CDR1 and CDR2 (germline): LNHDA, SQIVND (reference sequence). CDR3 DNA: TGTGCCAGTACTCTGGGACAGGGTTACCAGCCCCAGCATTTT. It codes for CASTLGQGYQPQHF.

The sample holds a few counts of this clone. V is TRBV5-8 and J is TRBJ2-5; 7 nucleotides match TRBD1. J gave up 0 bases and V 0 bases, and 17 bases lay outside the gene matches. Germline lookup yields CDR1 SGHTS and CDR2 YDEGEE. CDR3 size: 20 residues. The CDR3 spells CASSLGFGTDAAGYQETQYF. In DNA form, the CDR3 reads TGTGCCAGCAGCTTGGGGTTTGGGACAGACGCCGCCGGGTACCAAGAGACCCAGTACTTC.

The genes are TRBV11-2 and TRBJ1-2; D unclear. CDR3 size: 15 residues. V was clipped by 0 bases and J by 4 bases, with 12 bases between them. The germline gives CDR1 SGHAT, CDR2 FQNNGV. CDR3 in DNA: TGTGCCAGCAGCTTAGATCCCCAGGTTACCTATGGCTACACCTTC. Translated: CASSLDPQVTYGYTF.

There are a few counts of this clone. The CDR3 sequence is CATSDYGRAGNEQFF. In nucleotides, the CDR3 is TGTGCCACCAGTGATTATGGAAGGGCGGGTAATGAGCAGTTCTTC. The chain combines TRBV24-1 with TRBJ2-1, with D possibly matching TRBD2 (5 bases). Between the trimmed V and J ends, which lost 2 bases and 7 bases, there was a span of 14 bases. Germline V gene lookup returns CDR1 KGHDR and CDR2 SFDVKD. The CDR3 is made up of 15 amino acids.

This sequence joins TRBV6-6 and TRBJ2-1; D is unclear. This CDR3 has 14 amino acids. CDR1 and CDR2 (germline): MNHNY, SVGAGI (reference sequence). Trimming stripped 0 bases from V and 9 bases from J, with 12 bases between. CDR3 nucleotides: TGTGCCAGCAGTTACTCGTTTGGGAACAGTGAGCAGTTCTTC. Its protein product is CASSYSFGNSEQFF.

V and J are TRBV7-2 and TRBJ1-2; weak D call: TRBD1 (6 bases). CDR1 is SGHTA and CDR2 is FQGNSA in the germline V gene. This CDR3 spans 14 amino acids. V was trimmed by 4 bases and J by 6 bases, leaving 15 bases between them. The CDR3 DNA reads as TGTGCCAGCAGCTCCGAGGCTGGGGGCGATGGCTACACCTTC. It encodes CASSSEAGGDGYTF.

The chain is built from TRBV12-3 or TRBV12-4 and TRBJ1-5, with a possible D match to TRBD1 (5 bases). V lost 4 bases, J lost 5 bases, and 9 bases lay in between. The CDR3 sequence is 13 residues long. DNA for the CDR3: TGTGCCAGCAGTTGGACAACTTATCAGCCCCAGCATTTT. Protein: CASSWTTYQPQHF.

In its sample, this clone was seen once. The J gene is TRBJ1-4, the V gene TRBV9, with D uncertain. The germline V gene has CDR1 SGDLS and CDR2 YYNGEE. CDR3 length: 14 amino acids. V gave up 0 bases and J gave up 6 bases, with 9 bases separating them. As DNA, the CDR3 is TGTGCCAGCAGCGTAGGGCCAACGCATGAAAAACTGTTTTTT. Its translation: CASSVGPTHEKLFF.

The chain joins TRBV5-6 to TRBJ2-1, with TRBD1 as a possible D gene (5 bases). CDR1 and CDR2 from the germline V gene are SGHDT and YYEEEE. The V gene lost 3 bases and the J gene lost 0 bases, with 16 bases spanning the gap. The CDR3 runs to 17 residues. The CDR3 DNA reads as TGTGCCAGCAGCTCGACAGTTTTTCTTAGCTCCTACAATGAGCAGTTCTTC. It specifies CASSSTVFLSSYNEQFF.

The chain uses TRBV3-1 (or the pseudogene TRBV3-2) and TRBJ1-6; D uncertain. V was clipped by 1 base and J by 10 bases, with 14 bases between them. Germline CDR1 LGHDT, CDR2 YNNKEL (reference sequence). The CDR3 consists of 15 residues. CDR3 protein: CASSQGWQNFSPLHF. CDR3 sequence (DNA): TGTGCCAGCAGCCAAGGGTGGCAGAATTTCTCACCCCTCCACTTT.

The chain is built from TRBV5-1 and TRBJ2-7; D not resolved. CDR1 is SGHRS, CDR2 YFSETQ, per germline. The V end was cut by 0 bases, the J end by 5 bases, with 6 bases between. This CDR3 has 12 amino acids. The chain's CDR3 is CASSLVRNEQYF. As DNA, the CDR3 is TGCGCCAGCAGCTTGGTTCGGAACGAGCAGTACTTC.

The gene calls are TRBV3-1 (or the pseudogene TRBV3-2) and TRBJ1-3; TRBD1 matches at 10 bases. Germline V gene sequence: CDR1 LGHDT, CDR2 YNNKEL (reference sequence). The CDR3 totals 20 residues. V lost 1 base to trimming and J lost 3 bases; unmatched junction nucleotides: 15. The CDR3 reads CASSQVWDRGQIHGGNTIYF. The CDR3 DNA reads as TGTGCCAGCAGCCAAGTATGGGACAGGGGCCAGATCCATGGTGGAAACACCATATATTTT.

The chain carries TRBV29-1 and TRBJ2-7; D is possibly TRBD2 (5 bases). V shed 7 bases and J shed 4 bases, with 17 bases lying between them. This CDR3 has 13 amino acids. Germline V CDR1 and CDR2: SQVTM, ANQGSEA. The CDR3 sequence: CSAFPPSGYEQYF. The CDR3 bases are TGCAGCGCCTTTCCGCCGTCGGGGTACGAGCAGTACTTC.

V and J are TRBV4-3 and TRBJ2-3; 13 positions match TRBD2. The CDR3 has 17 amino acids. Germline V CDR1 and CDR2: LGHNA, YSLEER. The J segment lost 2 bases and the V segment lost 3 bases, leaving 5 bases of the junction unmatched. The CDR3 sequence is CASSQALAGGPTDTQYF. CDR3 DNA sequence: TGCGCCAGCAGCCAGGCACTAGCGGGGGGGCCCACAGATACGCAGTATTTT.

This clone was recorded only once. V is TRBV7-9 and J is TRBJ2-1, with 15 bases that match TRBD2. Germline-derived CDR1 and CDR2 are SEHNR and FQNEAQ (reference sequence). CDR3 length: 16 residues. V lost 5 bases to trimming and J lost 8 bases; unmatched junction nucleotides: 7. In DNA, the CDR3 is TGTGCCAGCAGCAACCTGGGACTAGCGGGGGGCGATGAGCAGTTCTTC. Encoded protein: CASSNLGLAGGDEQFF.

The chain recombines TRBV28 with TRBJ1-1, with 11 bases fitting TRBD1. Germline V gene sequence: CDR1 MDHEN, CDR2 SYDVKM. V trimming: 0 bases; J trimming: 4 bases; junction bases outside the gene matches: 1. The CDR3 contains 15 residues. The CDR3 bases are TGTGCCAGCAGTTTATGGGGACAGGGGGTCACTGAAGCTTTCTTT. This sequence encodes CASSLWGQGVTEAFF.

The rearrangement uses TRBV13 and TRBJ2-3; maybe TRBD2 (5 bases). The CDR3 runs 12 residues. V shed 5 bases and J shed 7 bases, with 10 bases lying between them. Germline V gene data show CDR1 as PRHDT and CDR2 as FYEKMQ (reference sequence). CDR3 residues: CASSLAPNTQYF. CDR3 sequence (DNA): TGTGCCAGCAGCCTAGCTCCAAATACGCAGTATTTT.

A few counts support this clone. This chain connects TRBV6-2 or TRBV6-3 to TRBJ1-5; D gene ambiguous. Germline values: CDR1 MNHEY, CDR2 SVGEGT. The V end lost 2 bases, the J end lost 11 bases, and 10 bases lay between the germline ends. The CDR3 loop spans 12 amino acids. CDR3 loop: CASSYALRAQHF. CDR3 sequence (DNA): TGTGCCAGCAGTTACGCCCTCCGGGCCCAGCATTTT.